Shown below are 10 T cell receptor beta chains from a single sample sequenced in a study of a mutant IDH1 vaccine in newly diagnosed glioma. Their recognized antigens are unknown. Stated time point: week 23, last vaccination. A 20-mer mutant IDH1 peptide at 300 ug was injected subcutaneously with topical imiquimod. The protocol was immunoSEQ multiplex PCR, while the TCRdb copy is restricted to in-frame clones and leaves out a portion. There are around 40,000 clones in the sample; approximately 76% occur only once, and 5.3% lies in the top ten. Sequenced material: PBMCs, taken from a glioma patient whose treatment included an IDH1 peptide vaccine. All receptors come from a man aged 45-65 years with glioma.

This clone was seen only a few times. The rearrangement joins TRBV2 to TRBJ1-2, with TRBD1 as a possible D gene (6 bases). The CDR3 loop spans 13 amino acids. Germline V lookup: CDR1 SNHLY, CDR2 FYNNEI. The V gene lost 5 bases and the J gene lost 2 bases, with 9 bases spanning the gap. The chain's CDR3 is CASSSTGNYGYTF. Here the CDR3 DNA reads TGTGCCAGCAGTTCCACAGGGAACTATGGCTACACCTTC.

This clone was detected a few times. This chain joins TRBV5-1 and TRBJ2-7; TRBD1 agrees at 8 bases. V gave up 1 base and J gave up 5 bases; unmatched junction bases: 8. Germline assignment: CDR1 SGHRS and CDR2 YFSETQ. This CDR3 is 15 amino acids long. The CDR3 sequence: CASSLSGDRSDEQYF. The DNA for the CDR3 is TGCGCCAGCAGCTTGAGTGGGGACAGGTCTGACGAGCAGTACTTC.

CDR3 bases: TGTGCCAGCAGCGGTACAGGGAGCTCTGGAAACACCATATATTTT. This encodes CASSGTGSSGNTIYF. The V call is TRBV9, the J call TRBJ1-3; perhaps TRBD1 as D (6 bases). The germline CDR1 and CDR2 sequences are SGDLS and YYNGEE. The CDR3 extends over 15 amino acids. Trimming removed 3 bases from V and 0 bases from J, with 10 bases in between.

This chain joins TRBV9 and TRBJ2-2; possibly TRBD1 for D (5 bases). The CDR3 totals 17 residues. Germline V gene lookup returns CDR1 SGDLS and CDR2 YYNGEE. V was clipped by 4 bases and J by 1 base, with 17 bases between them. The CDR3 sequence is CASSQSHRQGNTGELFF. CDR3 nucleotide sequence: TGTGCCAGCAGCCAATCTCACAGGCAGGGGAACACCGGGGAGCTGTTTTTT.

The J gene is TRBJ2-5, the V gene TRBV18; D remains ambiguous. CDR3 length equals 15 residues. Germline-derived CDR1 and CDR2 are KGHSH and LQKENI. V lost 3 bases to trimming and J lost 5 bases, with 16 bases between them. CDR3 nucleotides: TGTGCCAGCTCACCGGGCTCTCTACCTGGGGAGACCCAGTACTTC. Protein product: CASSPGSLPGETQYF.

The rearrangement uses TRBV27 and TRBJ1-4; no reliable D call. This CDR3 contains 14 residues. Trimming shortened V by 6 bases and J by 5 bases, and 13 bases separated the two germline ends. Germline-derived CDR1 and CDR2 are MNHEY and SMNVEV (reference sequence). For the CDR3, the DNA is TGTGCCAGCAGGGGTTCTTCAGGCAATGAAAAACTGTTTTTT. Its translation is CASRGSSGNEKLFF.

The rearrangement links TRBV21-1 to TRBJ2-7; the listed D gene, TRBD1, was not tested against the DNA. TRBV21-1 has pseudogene status. The CDR3 covers 15 residues. For the CDR3, the DNA is TGTGCCAGCAGCAAAGCCGGGACAAAAACCTACGAGCAGTACTTC. This translates into CASSKAGTKTYEQYF.

The V call is TRBV4-2, the J call TRBJ2-5, with 8 bases that match TRBD2. Trimming at V came to 5 bases and at J to 2 bases, leaving 4 bases not matched to a gene. The CDR3 loop spans 14 amino acids. Per the germline V gene, CDR1 is LGHNA and CDR2 is YNFKEQ. The CDR3 DNA reads as TGTGCCAGCAGCGAGAGCGGGGGACAAGAGACCCAGTACTTC. Translating gives CASSESGGQETQYF.

The chain carries TRBV4-1 and TRBJ2-1, with D possibly matching TRBD1 (5 bases). V lost 1 base and J 1 base, leaving 8 bases between the germline ends. Germline assignment: CDR1 MGHRA and CDR2 YSYEKL. The CDR3 is 15 residues long. CDR3 nucleotide sequence: TGCGCCAGCAGCCAAGGCAGACAGTCCTACAATGAGCAGTTCTTC. It codes for CASSQGRQSYNEQFF.

This clone has a count of ten or more. The gene calls are TRBV10-3 and TRBJ1-6; D remains unclear. Germline V gene sequence: CDR1 ENHRY, CDR2 SYGVKD. Trimming pared 3 bases from V and 7 bases from J, leaving 10 bases between. CDR3 size: 14 residues. The CDR3 DNA is TGTGCCATCAGTGACCGGCAAGGGAATTCACCCCTCCACTTT. Translating gives CAISDRQGNSPLHF.